These 5 T cell receptor beta chains came from one sample sequenced in a study of tumor-infiltrating lymphocytes in primary liver carcinoma. TCR beta cDNA was reverse-transcribed from 500 ng of total RNA. The reaction used a constant-region primer and ProtoScript II reverse transcriptase. Slightly modified ARM-PCR with three nested multiplex PCR rounds yielded TCR beta libraries. Both of the initial two PCR rounds ran for approximately 11 cycles and employed TRBV1-TRBV30 forward primers alongside a C-beta reverse primer. TCRdb fed the multiplex PCR reads into MiXCR, producing one record per CDR3 protein. The sample carries 300,000 to 400,000 distinct CDR3 sequences, 65% recorded once. Germline DNA was also extracted, and blood RNA was taken from unsorted whole blood. The sequenced material came from peripheral blood. The receptors come from a man aged 40-49 years with primary liver carcinoma and hepatitis B virus infection.

Many counts were recorded for this clonotype. The rearrangement joins TRBV6-2 or TRBV6-3 to TRBJ2-7, with TRBD1 identical over 9 bases. The V gene end was trimmed by 2 bases and the J gene end by 4 bases; junction bases not matched to a gene: 3. The CDR3 covers 14 residues. Germline CDR1 and CDR2: MNHEY and SVGEGT. CDR3 nucleotide sequence: TGTGCCAGCAGTTACCCGGGACAGGGTTACGAGCAGTACTTC. Residues: CASSYPGQGYEQYF.

This clonotype was recorded only once. A read error is likely, as this CDR3 ends without the conserved phenylalanine or tryptophan. The J gene is TRBJ2-3, the V gene TRBV6-6; maybe TRBD1 (6 bases). The length of the CDR3 is 13 residues. Germline V gene data show CDR1 as MNHNY and CDR2 as SVGAGI (reference sequence). Trimming cost V 6 bases and J 8 bases, with 15 bases left between them. CDR3: CASSPLAQGTQYL. The CDR3 nucleotides are TGTGCCAGCAGCCCCCTAGCACAGGGTACGCAGTATTTG.

This clonotype was recorded many times. This rearrangement joins TRBV6-5 to TRBJ2-5; D might be TRBD1 (6 bases). V shed 0 bases and J shed 2 bases, with 7 bases lying between them. From germline, CDR1 is MNHEY and CDR2 SVGAGI. This CDR3 is built from 14 residues. CDR3 amino acids: CASSYSGTQETQYF. CDR3 bases: TGTGCCAGCAGTTACTCCGGGACACAAGAGACCCAGTACTTC.

On this clonotype itself: An end of the junction differs from the germline gene, which may be a read error. This chain joins TRBV11-2 and TRBJ2-3; 10 bases match TRBD1. The length of the CDR3 is 18 residues. The germline V gene has CDR1 SGHAT and CDR2 FQNNGV. CDR3 sequence: CASSFGQGVPSGTDTRYF. In DNA form, the CDR3 reads TGTGCCAGCAGCTTCGGACAGGGGGTTCCCTCTGGCACGGATACGCGGTATTTT.

Remarks on this clonotype: A much larger clone lies one base from this, so it may be a read error. This rearrangement joins TRBV10-3 to TRBJ2-7; D unclear. Germline V lookup: CDR1 ENHRY, CDR2 SYGVKD. This CDR3 spans 14 amino acids. DNA for the CDR3: TGTGCCATGAGTGACAACACCAGAACCTACGAGCAGTACTTC. Its translation: CAMSDNTRTYEQYF.